This T cell receptor (beta chain) derives from a study of T cells in Graves' hyperthyroidism and ophthalmopathy. About the research overall: Pretreatment peripheral blood was obtained at initial diagnosis.

Reasons for excluding patients were uncontrolled infection, other autoimmune disease, pregnancy or lactation. PBMCs were sourced from over 8.5 ml fresh peripheral blood. Findings of the study overall: Before onset, ophthalmopathy was predicted by the model a median roughly six months earlier.

This CDR3 is built from 13 residues. Trimming shortened V by 4 bases and J by 7 bases, and 13 bases separated the two germline ends. This clonotype was observed many times. The antigen remains undetermined. Authors of the study amplified TCR beta CDR3 regions from RNA transcripts. RT-PCR in the first round (using the HTBI primer set) targeted the TCR CDR3. Each CDR3 protein is one row after TCRdb ran MiXCR on the multiplex PCR reads. This sample carries about 290,000 distinct CDR3 sequences, around 15% of them seen once, and the ten largest clones take under 8%. The source material was blood. The J gene is TRBJ2-5, the V gene TRBV12-3 or TRBV12-4, with TRBD1 as a possible D gene (6 bases). The TCR was taken from a woman between 35 and 50 years old with Graves' hyperthyroidism. The CDR3 region has the DNA TGTGCCAGCAGTTCACAGGAAGGGGGGACCCAGTACTTC. Residues: CASSSQEGGTQYF.